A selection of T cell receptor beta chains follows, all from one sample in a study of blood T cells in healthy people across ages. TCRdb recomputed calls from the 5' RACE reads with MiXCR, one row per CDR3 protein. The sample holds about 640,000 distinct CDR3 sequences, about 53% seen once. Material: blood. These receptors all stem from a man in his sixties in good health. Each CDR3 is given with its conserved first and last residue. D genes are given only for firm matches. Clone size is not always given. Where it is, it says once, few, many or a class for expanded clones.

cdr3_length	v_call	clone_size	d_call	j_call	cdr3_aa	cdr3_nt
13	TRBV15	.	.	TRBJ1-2	CATSRDSIDGYTF	TGTGCCACCAGCAGAGATTCTATAGATGGCTACACCTTC
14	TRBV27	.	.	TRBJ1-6	CASSTGRGNSPLHF	TGTGCCAGCAGTACGGGACGTGGGAATTCACCCCTCCACTTT
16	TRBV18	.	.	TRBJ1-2	CASSQEAGMTNYGYTF	TGTGCCAGCTCTCAAGAGGCAGGAATGACTAACTATGGCTACACCTTC
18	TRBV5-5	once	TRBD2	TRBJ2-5	CASSHDFGTSGKEETQYF	TGCGCCAGCAGCCATGACTTTGGGACTAGCGGGAAGGAAGAGACCCAGTACTTC
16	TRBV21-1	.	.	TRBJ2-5	CASSRTLGLAQETQYF	TGTGCCAGCAGCCGTACCCTAGGACTAGCCCAAGAGACCCAGTACTTC
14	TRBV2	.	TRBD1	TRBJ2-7	CASSAGQGWSEQYF	TGTGCCAGCAGCGCGGGACAGGGATGGAGCGAGCAGTACTTC
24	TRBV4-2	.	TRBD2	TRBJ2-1	CASSRLRATPGLAGGGSSYNEQFF	TGTGCCAGCAGCCGACTAAGGGCGACCCCGGGACTAGCGGGGGGCGGGAGCTCCTACAATGAGCAGTTCTTC
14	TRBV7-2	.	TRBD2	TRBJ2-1	CASSPGLSYNEQFF	TGTGCCAGCAGCCCGGGACTATCTTACAATGAGCAGTTCTTC
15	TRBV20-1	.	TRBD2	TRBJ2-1	CSAPPASGALNEQFF	TGCAGTGCTCCCCCAGCGAGCGGGGCCCTTAATGAGCAGTTCTTC
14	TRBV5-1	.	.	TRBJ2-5	CASSHGQLKETQYF	TGCGCCAGCAGCCACGGACAGCTAAAAGAGACCCAGTACTTC